This T cell receptor beta chain was found in a study of beta chain features in type 1 diabetes. Overall study results and limits: Reduced insertions and increased deletions marked VDJ junctions in type 1 diabetes patients.

Of the isolated RNA, all was reverse transcribed, and so the sequenced material was expressed TCRB transcripts. Generated by immunoSEQ multiplex PCR, the TCRdb table keeps only in-frame clones and is missing some. The repertoire holds 900,000 or so clones, with 15% to 20% as singletons. This CDR3 spans 16 amino acids. CDR1 LNHNV and CDR2 YYDKDF come from the germline V gene (reference sequence). After removal of 0 bases from V and 3 bases from J, the junction contained 4 bases not matched to a gene. In the case of this clone: Antigen unknown.

This TCR was recovered from a woman under 30 in good health. The V and J genes are TRBV15 and TRBJ2-3, with TRBD2 matching 9 bases. The sequenced sample was naive CD4+ T cells from blood. CDR3 residues: CATSRDRLAVTDTQYF. CDR3 coding DNA: TGTGCCACCAGCAGAGACCGACTAGCGGTAACAGATACGCAGTATTTT.